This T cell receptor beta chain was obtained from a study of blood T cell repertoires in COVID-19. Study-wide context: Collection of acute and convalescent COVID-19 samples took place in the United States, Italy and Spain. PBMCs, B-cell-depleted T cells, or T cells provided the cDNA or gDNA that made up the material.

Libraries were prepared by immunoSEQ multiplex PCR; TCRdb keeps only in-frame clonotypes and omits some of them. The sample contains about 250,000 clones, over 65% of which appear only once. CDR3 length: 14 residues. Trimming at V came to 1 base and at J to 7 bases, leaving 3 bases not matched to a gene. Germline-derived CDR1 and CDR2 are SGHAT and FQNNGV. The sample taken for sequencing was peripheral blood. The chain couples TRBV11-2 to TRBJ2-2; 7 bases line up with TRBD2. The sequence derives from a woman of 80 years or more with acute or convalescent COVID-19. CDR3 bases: TGTGCCAGCAGCTTAGCACTAGCGAGCGGGGAGCTGTTTTTT. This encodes CASSLALASGELFF.